This T cell receptor beta chain was captured by sequencing in a study of CD8 T cells in ankylosing spondylitis. Study results and limitations: The clones that were linked to disease were reported to be significantly enriched in matched synovial fluid samples from ankylosing spondylitis patients. Roughly 8 highly homologous variants formed a TCR beta motif that appeared characteristic of ankylosing spondylitis blood.

TCRdb reanalysed the 5' RACE reads using MiXCR and keeps one entry per CDR3 protein. The data hold under 950,000 distinct CDR3 sequences, with 15% to 20% observed a single time. The table lists this clonotype with a count of one. Its antigen is not known. The germline gives CDR1 LNHNV, CDR2 YYDKDF (reference sequence). The CDR3 has 16 amino acids. The J segment lost 4 bases and the V segment lost 1 base, leaving 8 bases of the junction unmatched. The chain has TRBV15 and TRBJ2-7; 9 nucleotides align to TRBD2. Sequencing was done on a sample of blood, either unsorted or a sorted T cell fraction (not recorded which). The source is a male donor with ankylosing spondylitis. The CDR3 nucleotides are TGTGCCACCAGCAGAGGGGGGGCTAGCGGGATGTACGAGCAGTACTTC. This encodes CATSRGGASGMYEQYF.